Each of the 25 T cell receptor beta chains below was sequenced from the same sample in a study of blood T cell repertoires in COVID-19. Sequencing was performed with immunoSEQ multiplex PCR; in TCRdb, only in-frame clones are kept and a portion is missing. Of 210,000 or so clones in the sample, approximately 91% were seen once. The sample comprised peripheral blood. The receptors come from a woman aged 35 to 49 with acute or convalescent COVID-19.

Only a few counts were recorded for this clone. The chain couples TRBV5-4 to TRBJ1-3, with a tentative D call TRBD1 (6 bases). V lost 4 bases and J 0 bases, leaving 11 bases between the germline ends. CDR3 length: 15 residues. CDR1 is SGHNT and CDR2 is YYREEE in the germline V gene (reference sequence). The CDR3 loop reads CASSTGTHSGNTIYF. Written as DNA, the CDR3 is TGTGCCAGCAGCACAGGGACCCACTCTGGAAACACCATATATTTT.

Turning to this clone: This CDR3 is also generated by other DNA sequences in the sample. CDR3 DNA: TGTGCCAGCTCACCAACAGGGATAAACTATGGCTACACCTTC. It specifies CASSPTGINYGYTF. The chain is built from TRBV18 and TRBJ1-2, with D tentatively TRBD1 (6 bases). Between the trimmed V and J ends, which lost 2 bases and 2 bases, there was a span of 9 bases. CDR1 and CDR2 from the germline V gene are KGHSH and LQKENI. CDR3 length: 14 residues.

This chain uses TRBV7-2 with TRBJ1-5; tentative D call: TRBD1 (5 bases). CDR3 length equals 16 residues. Trimming left V 3 bases short and J 3 bases short, with 15 bases between. Germline-derived CDR1 and CDR2 are SGHTA and FQGNSA. The CDR3 here is CASSFGPGGINQPQHF. The DNA of the CDR3 is TGTGCCAGCAGCTTCGGGCCCGGGGGAATCAATCAGCCCCAGCATTTT.

This clone was recorded a few times. The V gene is TRBV27, the J gene TRBJ2-7; possible D gene TRBD2, 6 bases. Trimming removed 6 bases from V and 6 bases from J, with 15 bases in between. Germline CDR1 reads MNHEY; CDR2 reads SMNVEV (reference sequence). The length of the CDR3 is 13 residues. CDR3 region: CASRGGFSLEQYV. For the CDR3, the DNA is TGTGCCAGCAGGGGGGGATTCTCGCTCGAGCAGTACGTC.

V gene TRBV18 combines with J gene TRBJ1-1, with no clear D. The length of the CDR3 is 15 residues. Between the trimmed V and J ends, which lost 0 bases and 4 bases, there was a span of 12 bases. Looked up from germline, CDR1 is KGHSH and CDR2 is LQKENI. The DNA for the CDR3 is TGTGCCAGCTCACCACCCCGGGCGGGTGGCACTGAAGCTTTCTTT. This encodes CASSPPRAGGTEAFF.

The genes are TRBV28 and TRBJ1-5; 8 bases align to TRBD1. In germline, CDR1 is MDHEN, CDR2 SYDVKM. The CDR3 runs to 16 residues. Trimming removed 3 bases from V and 5 bases from J; junction bases left unmatched: 9. The CDR3 spells CASSLGGGQEYQPQHF. CDR3 DNA: TGTGCCAGCAGTTTGGGGGGGGGACAGGAGTATCAGCCCCAGCATTTT.

The gene calls are TRBV9 and TRBJ1-2, with D possibly TRBD1 on 6 matching bases. The ends were cut back, 3 bases at V and 7 bases at J, with 13 bases in the middle. The CDR3 consists of 13 residues. Germline CDR1 reads SGDLS; CDR2 reads YYNGEE. Written as DNA, the CDR3 is TGTGCCAGCAGCGCTAAGAACAGGGTTGGCTACACCTTC. As protein: CASSAKNRVGYTF.

J is TRBJ2-7 and V is TRBV2; perhaps TRBD2 as D (5 bases). Trimming took 4 bases from V and 4 from J, leaving 8 bases between them. CDR1 is SNHLY and CDR2 is FYNNEI in the germline V gene. The CDR3 runs 12 residues. This CDR3 is CASSVSGYEQYV. In nucleotides, the CDR3 is TGTGCCAGCAGTGTTTCGGGGTACGAGCAGTACGTC.

This chain connects TRBV5-4 to TRBJ1-2, with TRBD1 as a possible D gene (6 bases). The CDR3 totals 14 residues. With 5 bases removed from V and 7 bases from J, the gap between germline ends came to 18 bases. CDR1 is SGHNT, CDR2 YYREEE, per germline (reference sequence). The CDR3 protein is CASRHPQGRGGYTF. DNA of the CDR3: TGTGCCAGCAGACACCCCCAGGGGAGGGGTGGCTACACCTTC.

The rearrangement uses TRBV29-1 and TRBJ2-1; 7 bases agree with TRBD1. Trimming cost V 5 bases and J 8 bases; bases outside gene matches: 6. There are 12 residues in the CDR3. Germline V CDR1 and CDR2: SQVTM, ANQGSEA. The CDR3 DNA follows: TGCAGCGTTAAGGGGGCCCTGGATGAGCAGTTCTTC. Translating it yields CSVKGALDEQFF.

The V gene is TRBV7-9, the J gene TRBJ1-2; 8 bases match TRBD1. Germline V gives CDR1 SEHNR, CDR2 FQNEAQ (reference sequence). V lost 1 base and J lost 7; bases outside the gene matches: 2. This CDR3 is built from 13 residues. The CDR3 region has the DNA TGTGCCAGCAGCTTAGGACAGGGGCTTGGCTACACCTTC. It translates to CASSLGQGLGYTF.

The chain recombines TRBV11-2 with TRBJ1-2; TRBD1 matches 7 bases. The CDR3 loop spans 15 amino acids. Germline-derived CDR1 and CDR2 are SGHAT and FQNNGV. J lost 0 bases, V lost 5 bases, and 6 bases had no gene match. DNA for the CDR3: TGTGCCAGCAGCACAAGACAGGGAGCTAACTATGGCTACACCTTC. As protein: CASSTRQGANYGYTF.

This chain joins TRBV7-3 and TRBJ1-3, with a possible D match to TRBD1 (6 bases). The V gene lost 5 bases and the J gene lost 2 bases, with 13 bases spanning the gap. CDR1 and CDR2 from the germline V gene are SGHTA and FQGTGA. CDR3 size: 15 residues. This CDR3 is CASSPQGQAGNTIYF. The CDR3 coding sequence is TGTGCCAGCAGCCCACAGGGACAAGCTGGAAACACCATATATTTT.

The chain combines TRBV2 with TRBJ2-5, with TRBD2 matching 9 bases. V shed 0 bases and J 5 bases; nucleotides not matched to a gene: 10. There are 17 residues in the CDR3. Germline V lookup: CDR1 SNHLY, CDR2 FYNNEI. The CDR3: CASSEALLRGGEETQYF. CDR3 in DNA: TGTGCCAGCAGTGAAGCGCTTTTGCGGGGGGGCGAGGAGACCCAGTACTTC.

V usage is TRBV5-5 and J usage is TRBJ1-4; tentative D call: TRBD1 (5 bases). The germline V gene encodes CDR1 SGHKS and CDR2 YYEKEE (reference sequence). The CDR3 covers 15 residues. V was cut by 3 bases and J by 7 bases, with 16 bases left in between. The CDR3 protein is CASSYQGPNPEKLFF. The CDR3 DNA reads TGTGCCAGCAGCTACCAGGGCCCAAACCCTGAAAAACTGTTTTTT.

The chain uses TRBV7-2 and TRBJ2-2, with D perhaps matching TRBD2 (5 bases). Per germline, CDR1 SGHTA and CDR2 FQGNSA. This CDR3 contains 14 residues. Trimming removed 3 bases from V and 8 bases from J, with 13 bases in between. Here the CDR3 reads CASSFYRSGGELFF. CDR3 DNA sequence: TGTGCCAGCAGCTTTTACAGATCGGGAGGGGAGCTGTTTTTT.

The chain carries TRBV3-1 (or the pseudogene TRBV3-2) and TRBJ1-1, with D uncertain. Germline V gene lookup returns CDR1 LGHDT and CDR2 YNNKEL (reference sequence). This CDR3 comprises 13 residues. V was pared by 3 bases and J by 0 bases, with 5 bases between. The CDR3 protein is CASSQFMNTEAFF. Written as DNA, the CDR3 is TGTGCCAGCAGCCAGTTCATGAACACTGAAGCTTTCTTT.

This clone has just one count. CDR3 in DNA: TGTGCCAGCAGTCCCGGCGGGGGGCCCCACTTCTACAATGAGCAGTTCTTC. The encoded protein is CASSPGGGPHFYNEQFF. J is TRBJ2-1 and V is TRBV6-6; TRBD2 matches at 8 bases. Germline V lookup: CDR1 MNHNY, CDR2 SVGAGI (reference sequence). CDR3 length equals 17 residues. Unmatched junction bases numbered 12, after V lost 5 bases and J lost 3 bases.

This clone was counted only a few times. The chain joins TRBV2 to TRBJ2-2; no clear D gene. Germline V lookup: CDR1 SNHLY, CDR2 FYNNEI. The CDR3 is 13 amino acids. With 7 bases removed from V and 5 bases from J, the gap between germline ends came to 11 bases. This chain's CDR3 is CASKRLVTGELFF. The CDR3 DNA reads TGTGCCAGCAAGAGACTCGTAACCGGGGAGCTGTTTTTT.

V is TRBV6-5 and J is TRBJ1-6, with D hard to call. V was cut by 5 bases and J by 5 bases, with 13 bases left in between. The germline gives CDR1 MNHEY, CDR2 SVGAGI. This CDR3 is 15 amino acids long. The CDR3 DNA reads as TGTGCCAGCAGTCCGCTCCGGGAGAATAATTCACCCCTCCACTTT. Translation: CASSPLRENNSPLHF.

The CDR3 here is CASSLSTTDTQYF. The CDR3 DNA reads as TGTGCCAGTAGTTTATCTACTACAGATACGCAGTATTTT. The rearrangement uses TRBV19 and TRBJ2-3; D is unclear. Germline-derived CDR1 and CDR2 are LNHDA and SQIVND (reference sequence). V was clipped by 5 bases and J by 3 bases, with 9 bases between them. This CDR3 spans 13 amino acids. The complete variable domain, with remaining parts taken from reference TRBV19 and TRBJ2-3, reads DGGITQSPKYLFRKEGQNVTLSCEQNLNHDAMYWYRQDPGQGLRLIYYSQIVNDFQKGDIAEGYSVSREKKESFPLTVTSAQKNPTAFYLCASSLSTTDTQYFGPGTRLTVL.

The V call is TRBV10-3, the J call TRBJ2-3; D is perhaps TRBD2 (5 bases). The V end was cut by 0 bases, the J end by 4 bases, with 26 bases between. CDR3 length: 20 residues. Germline V CDR1 and CDR2: ENHRY, SYGVKD. CDR3 coding DNA: TGTGCCATCAGTGAGTCGTCGACTCCAGGTGCGGGTCGTGTCGCAGATACGCAGTATTTT. As protein: CAISESSTPGAGRVADTQYF.

The chain links TRBV10-3 to TRBJ2-7; TRBD1 matches 8 bases. The V gene end was trimmed by 5 bases and the J gene end by 4 bases; junction bases not matched to a gene: 4. This CDR3 comprises 13 residues. Looked up from germline, CDR1 is ENHRY and CDR2 is SYGVKD. Written as DNA, the CDR3 is TGTGCCATCAGTCCGGGACAGGTTTACGAGCAGTACGTC. Its translation is CAISPGQVYEQYV.

The chain carries TRBV19 and TRBJ2-2, with 8 bases identical to TRBD1. This CDR3 comprises 16 residues. From germline, CDR1 is LNHDA and CDR2 SQIVND (reference sequence). Trimming at V came to 1 base and at J to 4 bases, leaving 5 bases not matched to a gene. The CDR3 loop reads CASSIAGGSGTGELFF. As DNA, the CDR3 is TGTGCCAGTAGTATAGCAGGGGGCAGCGGCACCGGGGAGCTGTTTTTT.

The rearrangement links TRBV29-1 to TRBJ1-5; no definite D call. The CDR3 length is 14 residues. Germline CDR1 is SQVTM and CDR2 is ANQGSEA. Trimming shortened V by 3 bases and J by 0 bases, and 9 bases separated the two germline ends. DNA for the CDR3: TGCAGCGTTGAGGTCAGAATTAGCAATCAGCCCCAGCATTTT. Residues: CSVEVRISNQPQHF. The entire variable domain, with the rest obtained from reference TRBV29-1 and TRBJ1-5, is as follows: SAVISQKPSRDICQRGTSLTIQCQVDSQVTMMFWYRQQPGQSLTLIATANQGSEATYESGFVIDKFPISRPNLTFSTLTVSNMSPEDSSIYLCSVEVRISNQPQHFGDGTRLSIL.